The rows below give T cell receptor beta chains drawn from one sample of a study of blood T cell repertoires in COVID-19. TCRdb keeps only in-frame clones here, not all; method: immunoSEQ multiplex PCR. The repertoire holds approximately 100,000 clones, with roughly 90% as singletons. The sequenced material came from peripheral blood. These receptors came from a man between 65 and 85 years old with acute or convalescent COVID-19. Both conserved end residues are part of each CDR3. A D gene is named only where the DNA matches it firmly. The size entry is marked missing in some rows and otherwise reads once, few, many or a size class.

v_call	clone_size	d_call	j_call	cdr3_aa	cdr3_nt
TRBV21-1	NA	NA	TRBJ1-6	CASSNTGDRSPLHF	TGTGCCAGCAGCAATACAGGGGATCGCTCACCCCTCCACTTT
TRBV7-2	once	TRBD2	TRBJ2-1	CASSLLAGGMNEQFF	TGTGCCAGCAGCTTACTAGCGGGAGGGATGAATGAGCAGTTCTTC
TRBV4-1	NA	TRBD1	TRBJ2-7	CASSPGQGAFYEQYF	TGCGCCAGCAGCCCCGGACAGGGGGCGTTTTACGAGCAGTACTTC
TRBV12-5	NA	TRBD1	TRBJ1-4	CASGTGTGDEKLFF	TGTGCTAGTGGTACCGGGACAGGGGATGAAAAACTGTTTTTT
TRBV5-1	few	TRBD1	TRBJ2-2	CASSPGTGTNTGELFF	TGCGCCAGCAGCCCCGGGACAGGGACGAACACCGGGGAGCTGTTTTTT
TRBV19	NA	NA	TRBJ2-3	CASRRGLGSVDTQYF	TGTGCCAGTAGAAGGGGCCTAGGTAGTGTAGATACGCAGTATTTT
TRBV7-6	few	NA	TRBJ2-5	CASSLVNVGGETQYF	TGTGCCAGCAGCTTAGTCAATGTAGGGGGAGAGACCCAGTACTTC
TRBV11-3	NA	TRBD1	TRBJ2-1	CASSEDRTFGEQFF	TGTGCCAGCAGCGAGGACAGGACTTTCGGTGAGCAGTTCTTC
TRBV12-3/TRBV12-4	NA	TRBD1	TRBJ1-2	CASSPGQGYGYTF	TGTGCCAGCAGTCCCGGACAGGGCTATGGCTACACCTTC
TRBV20-1	NA	NA	TRBJ1-4	CSASPLGGPLEKLFF	TGCAGTGCTAGTCCCTTGGGCGGGCCCCTTGAAAAACTGTTTTTT
TRBV5-1	once	TRBD1	TRBJ1-1	CASSSGQGLAEAFF	TGCGCCAGCAGCTCCGGACAGGGCTTGGCTGAAGCTTTCTTT
TRBV30	NA	NA	TRBJ1-1	CAWSWRAEAFF	TGTGCCTGGAGTTGGAGGGCTGAAGCTTTCTTT
TRBV6-5	NA	TRBD1	TRBJ1-4	CASSSGTTGGKKLFF	TGTGCCAGCAGTTCAGGAACGACAGGGGGCAAAAAACTGTTTTTT
TRBV4-3	NA	TRBD1	TRBJ1-4	CASSQAQTGGGEKLFF	TGCGCCAGCAGCCAAGCCCAGACAGGGGGAGGAGAAAAACTGTTTTTT
TRBV7-6	NA	TRBD2	TRBJ2-7	CASSLDSGRATYEQYF	TGTGCCAGCAGCTTAGATAGCGGGAGGGCTACCTACGAGCAGTACTTC
TRBV6-2/TRBV6-3	NA	TRBD2	TRBJ2-1	CASSGPTGTSGLSYNEQFF	TGTGCCAGCAGTGGGCCGACCGGGACTAGCGGACTGTCCTACAATGAGCAGTTCTTC
TRBV5-1	NA	TRBD1	TRBJ2-3	CASSAGQGTDTQYF	TGCGCCAGCAGCGCAGGACAGGGGACAGATACGCAGTATTTT
TRBV28	once	TRBD2	TRBJ2-7	CASSSGTSGRARYEQYF	TGTGCCAGCAGTTCCGGGACTAGCGGGAGGGCGAGGTACGAGCAGTACTTC
TRBV5-1	NA	NA	TRBJ2-3	CASSSPTGSTDTQYF	TGCGCCAGCAGCTCACCGACGGGAAGCACAGATACGCAGTATTTT
TRBV2	NA	TRBD1	TRBJ1-5	CASRRTGGVRGQPQHF	TGTGCCAGCCGGAGGACAGGGGGCGTTAGGGGTCAGCCCCAGCATTTT
TRBV6-1	NA	NA	TRBJ1-5	CASSERQSQPQHF	TGTGCCAGCAGTGAGAGACAGTCTCAGCCCCAGCATTTT
TRBV5-1	NA	NA	TRBJ1-3	CASSLAGENTIYF	TGCGCCAGCAGCTTGGCGGGGGAAAACACCATATATTTT
TRBV4-2	NA	TRBD2	TRBJ2-1	CASSQSGTSGYNEQFF	TGTGCCAGCAGCCAATCCGGGACTAGCGGCTACAATGAGCAGTTCTTC
TRBV15	NA	TRBD1	TRBJ2-6	CATSRGDRVGANVLTF	TGTGCCACCAGCAGGGGGGACAGGGTTGGGGCCAACGTCCTGACTTTC
TRBV6-2/TRBV6-3	NA	TRBD1	TRBJ1-2	CASSYSGTGGYGYTF	TGTGCCAGCAGTTACTCCGGGACAGGGGGCTATGGCTACACCTTC
TRBV10-3	NA	TRBD1	TRBJ1-2	CATWTGPGYGYTF	TGTGCCACCTGGACAGGGCCTGGCTATGGCTACACCTTC
TRBV12-3/TRBV12-4	NA	TRBD1	TRBJ1-2	CASSLQGKGYTF	TGTGCCAGCAGTCTACAGGGGAAGGGCTACACCTTC
TRBV19	NA	TRBD1	TRBJ1-4	CASNQPGTGAKKLFF	TGTGCCAGTAACCAACCCGGGACAGGGGCCAAAAAACTGTTTTTT
TRBV12-5	once	TRBD2	TRBJ2-1	CASGLAPAGINNEQFF	TGTGCTAGTGGTTTGGCTCCAGCGGGAATCAATAATGAGCAGTTCTTC
TRBV27	NA	NA	TRBJ2-7	CASRRIQGLYEQYF	TGTGCCAGCAGGCGAATTCAGGGCTTATACGAGCAGTACTTC
TRBV7-2	NA	TRBD1	TRBJ2-7	CASSSQGTGTYEQYF	TGTGCCAGCAGCTCACAGGGGACAGGGACCTACGAGCAGTACTTC
TRBV11-2	NA	TRBD2	TRBJ2-1	CASSLGGSGREEQFF	TGTGCCAGCAGCTTAGGGGGTAGCGGGAGGGAAGAGCAGTTCTTC
TRBV5-3	NA	NA	TRBJ1-6	CARSSTAEPYNSPLHF	TGTGCCAGAAGCTCCACAGCGGAGCCCTATAATTCACCCCTCCACTTT
TRBV28	NA	TRBD1	TRBJ2-1	CASTQRTGVFEQFF	TGTGCCAGCACCCAGCGGACAGGGGTTTTTGAGCAGTTCTTC
TRBV7-2	NA	NA	TRBJ2-5	CASSLAGGGETQYF	TGTGCCAGCAGCTTAGCGGGGGGTGGGGAGACCCAGTACTTC
TRBV13	NA	NA	TRBJ1-3	CASSFPSSSGNTIYF	TGTGCCAGCAGCTTTCCCAGTTCCTCTGGAAACACCATATATTTT
TRBV29-1	NA	NA	TRBJ2-3	CSASFTDTQYF	TGCAGCGCCTCTTTTACAGATACGCAGTATTTT
TRBV6-6	many	NA	TRBJ1-6	CASTRFLHSPLHF	TGTGCCAGCACTAGATTCCTGCATTCACCCCTCCACTTT
TRBV9	NA	NA	TRBJ2-1	CASSVGGEQFF	TGTGCCAGCAGCGTCGGGGGTGAGCAGTTCTTC
TRBV19	NA	NA	TRBJ2-7	CASSDRSASYEQYF	TGTGCCAGTAGTGACAGGAGCGCGTCCTACGAGCAGTACTTC
TRBV28	NA	TRBD1	TRBJ1-6	CASRGDRVWMNSPLHF	TGTGCCAGCAGAGGGGACAGGGTTTGGATGAATTCACCCCTCCACTTT
TRBV7-2	NA	TRBD1	TRBJ1-4	CASSSLRGENEKLFF	TGTGCCAGCAGCTCCCTCAGGGGGGAAAATGAAAAACTGTTTTTT
TRBV11-2	NA	NA	TRBJ1-6	CASSQRNRVPNSPLHF	TGTGCCAGCAGCCAGAGAAACAGGGTACCCAATTCACCCCTCCACTTT
TRBV13	NA	TRBD1	TRBJ1-1	CASSLENGTDTEAFF	TGTGCCAGCAGCTTGGAGAACGGGACAGACACTGAAGCTTTCTTT
TRBV6-6	NA	TRBD1	TRBJ1-2	CASRLGTGDGYTF	TGTGCCAGCAGGCTCGGGACAGGGGATGGCTACACCTTC
TRBV6-5	NA	TRBD1	TRBJ2-7	CASSYTQFPQGSEQYF	TGTGCCAGCAGTTACACCCAGTTCCCACAGGGGAGCGAGCAGTACTTC
TRBV28	NA	TRBD1	TRBJ1-2	CASTLGQVYGYTF	TGTGCCAGCACCCTCGGACAGGTCTATGGCTACACCTTC
TRBV18	NA	TRBD1	TRBJ1-5	CASSRGDSINQPQHF	TGTGCCAGCTCACGGGGGGACAGTATAAATCAGCCCCAGCATTTT
TRBV6-2/TRBV6-3	NA	TRBD1	TRBJ2-5	CASSYGTGGAETQYF	TGTGCCAGCAGTTACGGCACAGGGGGCGCGGAGACCCAGTACTTC
TRBV25-1	NA	TRBD2	TRBJ2-3	CASSVQAGADTQYF	TGTGCCAGCAGTGTACAAGCGGGGGCAGATACGCAGTATTTT
TRBV11-2	NA	NA	TRBJ2-5	CASSHHWQETQYF	TGTGCCAGCAGCCACCACTGGCAAGAGACCCAGTACTTC